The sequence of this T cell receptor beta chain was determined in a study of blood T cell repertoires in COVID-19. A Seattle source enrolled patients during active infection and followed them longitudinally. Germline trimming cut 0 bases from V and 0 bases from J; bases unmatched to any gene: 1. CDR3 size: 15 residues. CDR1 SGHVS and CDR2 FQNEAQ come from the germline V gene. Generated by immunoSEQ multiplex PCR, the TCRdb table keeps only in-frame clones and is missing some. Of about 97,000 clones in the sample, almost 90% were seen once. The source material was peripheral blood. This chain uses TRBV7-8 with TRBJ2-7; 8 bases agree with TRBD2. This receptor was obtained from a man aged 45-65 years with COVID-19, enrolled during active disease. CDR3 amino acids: CASSLASGTSYEQYF. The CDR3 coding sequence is TGTGCCAGCAGCTTAGCTAGCGGGACCTCCTACGAGCAGTACTTC.